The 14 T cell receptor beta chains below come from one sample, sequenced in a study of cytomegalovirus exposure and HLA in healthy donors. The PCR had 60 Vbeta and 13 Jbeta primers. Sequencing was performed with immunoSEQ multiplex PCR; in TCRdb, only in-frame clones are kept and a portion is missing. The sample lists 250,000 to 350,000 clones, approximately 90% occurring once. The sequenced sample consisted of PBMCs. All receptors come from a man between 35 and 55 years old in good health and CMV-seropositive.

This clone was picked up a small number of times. CDR3 in amino acids: CASSLTGQGMAEAFF. As DNA, the CDR3 is TGTGCCAGCTCATTGACGGGACAGGGGATGGCTGAAGCTTTCTTT. The chain uses TRBV18 and TRBJ1-1, with TRBD1 identical over 10 bases. Germline V gives CDR1 KGHSH, CDR2 LQKENI. The CDR3 totals 15 residues. Trimming removed 5 bases from V and 6 bases from J; junction bases left unmatched: 9.

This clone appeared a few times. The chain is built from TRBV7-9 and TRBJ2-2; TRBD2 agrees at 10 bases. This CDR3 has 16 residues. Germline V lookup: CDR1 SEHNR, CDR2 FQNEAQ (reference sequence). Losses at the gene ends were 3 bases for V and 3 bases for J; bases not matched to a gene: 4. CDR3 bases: TGTGCCAGCAGCTTCACTAGCGGGACAGACACCGGGGAGCTGTTTTTT. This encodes CASSFTSGTDTGELFF.

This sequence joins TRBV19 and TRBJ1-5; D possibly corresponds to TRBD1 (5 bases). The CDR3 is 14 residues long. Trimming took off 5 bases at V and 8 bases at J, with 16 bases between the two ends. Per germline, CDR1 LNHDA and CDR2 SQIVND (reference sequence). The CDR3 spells CASSPQGREEPQHF. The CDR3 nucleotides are TGTGCCAGTAGTCCGCAGGGCCGTGAGGAGCCCCAGCATTTT.

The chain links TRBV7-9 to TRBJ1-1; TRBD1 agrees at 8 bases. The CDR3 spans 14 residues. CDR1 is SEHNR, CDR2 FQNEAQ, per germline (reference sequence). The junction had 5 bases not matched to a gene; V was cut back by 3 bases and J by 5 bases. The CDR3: CASSLTGVKTEAFF. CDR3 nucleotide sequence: TGTGCCAGCAGCTTGACAGGGGTAAAAACTGAAGCTTTCTTT.

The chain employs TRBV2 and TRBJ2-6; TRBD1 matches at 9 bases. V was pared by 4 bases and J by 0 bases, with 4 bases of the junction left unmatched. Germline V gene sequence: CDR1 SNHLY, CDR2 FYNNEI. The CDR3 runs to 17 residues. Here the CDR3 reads CASSVGQGPSGANVLTF. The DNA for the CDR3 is TGTGCCAGCAGTGTGGGACAGGGTCCCTCTGGGGCCAACGTCCTGACTTTC. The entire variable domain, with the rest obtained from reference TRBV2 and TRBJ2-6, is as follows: EPEVTQTPSHQVTQMGQEVILRCVPISNHLYFYWYRQILGQKVEFLVSFYNNEISEKSEIFDDQFSVERPDGSNFTLKIRSTKLEDSAMYFCASSVGQGPSGANVLTFGAGSRLTVL.

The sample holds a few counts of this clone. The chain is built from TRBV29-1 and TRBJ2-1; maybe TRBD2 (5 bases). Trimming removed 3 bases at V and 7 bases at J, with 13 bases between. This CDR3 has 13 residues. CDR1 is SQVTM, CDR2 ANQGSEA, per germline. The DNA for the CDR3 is TGCAGCGTTGATATGGTGGGCGGGAATGAGCAGTTCTTC. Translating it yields CSVDMVGGNEQFF.

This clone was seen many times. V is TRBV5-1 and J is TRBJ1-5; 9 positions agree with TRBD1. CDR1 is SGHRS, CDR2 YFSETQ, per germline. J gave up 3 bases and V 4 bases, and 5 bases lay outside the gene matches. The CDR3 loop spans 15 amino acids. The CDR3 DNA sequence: TGCGCCAGCAGCCTTGGGACAGGGATCAATCAGCCCCAGCATTTT. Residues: CASSLGTGINQPQHF.

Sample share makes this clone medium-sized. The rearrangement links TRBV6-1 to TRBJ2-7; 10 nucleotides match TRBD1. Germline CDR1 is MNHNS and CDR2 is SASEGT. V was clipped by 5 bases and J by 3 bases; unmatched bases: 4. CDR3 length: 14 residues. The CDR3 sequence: CASSSTGGDYEQYF. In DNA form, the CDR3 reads TGTGCCAGCAGTTCGACAGGGGGCGACTACGAGCAGTACTTC.

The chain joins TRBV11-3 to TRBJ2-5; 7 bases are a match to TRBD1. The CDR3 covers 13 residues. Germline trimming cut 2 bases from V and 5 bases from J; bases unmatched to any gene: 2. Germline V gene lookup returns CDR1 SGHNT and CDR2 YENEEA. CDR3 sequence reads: CASSLNRGETQYF. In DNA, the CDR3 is TGTGCCAGCAGCTTAAACAGGGGCGAGACCCAGTACTTC. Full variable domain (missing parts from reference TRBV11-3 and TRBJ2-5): EAGVVQSPRYKIIEKKQPVAFWCNPISGHNTLYWYLQNLGQGPELLIRYENEEAVDDSQLPKDRFSAERLKGVDSTLKIQPAELGDSAVYLCASSLNRGETQYFGPGTRLLVL.

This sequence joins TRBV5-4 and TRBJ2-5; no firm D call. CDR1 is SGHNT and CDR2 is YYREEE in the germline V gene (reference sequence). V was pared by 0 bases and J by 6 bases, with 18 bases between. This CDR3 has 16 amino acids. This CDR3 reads CASSLDVSSRRKTQYF. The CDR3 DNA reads TGTGCCAGCAGCTTGGACGTTTCCAGCCGCAGGAAGACCCAGTACTTC.

CDR3 DNA: TGTGCCAGCAGTTTAGCGGGGACCGGGGAGCTGTTTTTT. Its protein is CASSLAGTGELFF. The V and J genes are TRBV27 and TRBJ2-2; TRBD2 is a possible D gene (6 bases). The CDR3 extends over 13 amino acids. V lost 2 bases and J 5 bases, leaving 6 bases between the germline ends. CDR1 and CDR2 (germline): MNHEY, SMNVEV (reference sequence).

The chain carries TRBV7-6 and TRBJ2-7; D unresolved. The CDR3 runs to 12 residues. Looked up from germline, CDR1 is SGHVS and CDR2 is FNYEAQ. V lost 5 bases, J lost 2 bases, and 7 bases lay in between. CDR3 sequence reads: CASSPAAYEQYF. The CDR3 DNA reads TGTGCCAGCAGCCCCGCGGCCTACGAGCAGTACTTC.

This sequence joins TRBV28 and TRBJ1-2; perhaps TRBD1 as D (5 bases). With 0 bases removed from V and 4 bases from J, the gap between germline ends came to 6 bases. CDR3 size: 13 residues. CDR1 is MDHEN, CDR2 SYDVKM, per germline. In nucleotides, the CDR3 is TGTGCCAGCAGTTTATGGGGGGGCTATGGCTACACCTTC. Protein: CASSLWGGYGYTF.

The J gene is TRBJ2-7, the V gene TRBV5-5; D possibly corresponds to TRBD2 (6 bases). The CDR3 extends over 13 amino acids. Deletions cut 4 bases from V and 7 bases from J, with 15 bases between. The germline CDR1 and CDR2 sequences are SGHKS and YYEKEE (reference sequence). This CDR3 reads CASSPVGGEEQYF. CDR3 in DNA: TGTGCCAGCAGCCCAGTGGGAGGAGAAGAGCAGTACTTC.